This is a list of T cell receptor beta chains from one sample in a study of CD8+ T cells in alopecia areata. TCRdb's copy holds only in-frame clones and misses some; the assay was immunoSEQ multiplex PCR. This sample has 120,000 to 150,000 clones, with around 47% found just once. The sequencing input was CD4+ T cells sorted from blood. These receptors were obtained from a human donor with alopecia areata. The CDR3 runs from the conserved cysteine through the conserved F or W. A D gene is named only where the DNA matches it firmly. For some rows the clone size is stated as once, few or many, or as a class when expanded; others skip it.

j_call cdr3_length clone_size v_call d_call cdr3_nt cdr3_aa
TRBJ2-7 16 . TRBV5-1 TRBD1 TGCGCCAGCAGCACCCGCCCCGGGACAGTGGGACAAGAGCAGTACTTC CASSTRPGTVGQEQYF
TRBJ2-5 14 . TRBV7-9 TRBD2 TGTGCCTCCTCGAGGCGGGAGGGTATAGAGACCCAGTACTTC CASSRREGIETQYF
TRBJ2-5 13 . TRBV29-1 . TGCAGCGCCAACGCGGGTCTGGGAGAGACCCAGTACTTC CSANAGLGETQYF
TRBJ2-5 17 once TRBV2 . TGTGCCAGCAGAAGGACAGGGCGGGAGGCCCTCCGGGAGACCCAGTACTTC CASRRTGREALRETQYF
TRBJ2-7 14 . TRBV29-1 TRBD2 TGCAGCGTTGCCCTCCGATTAGCGGGAGACGAGCAGTACTTC CSVALRLAGDEQYF
TRBJ2-1 14 . TRBV2 . TGTGCCAGCAGCACCCGTGGGAGGAACAATGAGCAGTTCTTC CASSTRGRNNEQFF
TRBJ1-5 16 . TRBV10-3 . TGTGCCATCAGTGAGGCAGGGAAGGGGAGCAATCAGCCCCAGCATTTT CAISEAGKGSNQPQHF
TRBJ2-1 16 . TRBV7-3 TRBD2 TGTGCCAGCAGCACTAGCGGGGAGAGCTCCTACAATGAGCAGTTCTTC CASSTSGESSYNEQFF
TRBJ1-1 15 . TRBV5-1 . TGCGCCAGCAGCTGGGGGTGGACGGGGAACACTGAAGCTTTCTTT CASSWGWTGNTEAFF
TRBJ1-1 14 few TRBV5-1 . TGCGCCAGCAGCGAGCGCAGTCGGGGCACTGAAGCTTTCTTT CASSERSRGTEAFF
TRBJ2-2 14 few TRBV7-3 . TGTGCCAGCAGTTTAGAGGGCCTCGGCGGGGAGCTGTTTTTT CASSLEGLGGELFF
TRBJ2-5 15 . TRBV6-6 . TGTGCCAGCAGTTACTGGGGCGGAGGTTTCGCGGCCCAGTACTTC CASSYWGGGFAAQYF
TRBJ2-7 13 . TRBV18 TRBD1 TGTGCCAGCTCATACGGACAGGGCTACGAGCAGTACTTC CASSYGQGYEQYF
TRBJ1-2 12 . TRBV30 . TGTGCCTGGACCCACCTTCTGGATGGCTACACCTTC CAWTHLLDGYTF
TRBJ2-5 15 few TRBV28 TRBD2 TGTGCCAGCAGTTTCCCAGGGACTAGCGAAGAGACCCAGTACTTC CASSFPGTSEETQYF
TRBJ1-1 15 . TRBV18 . TGTGCCAGCTCACAAAAACAGGGAGTAGGAACTGAAGCTTTCTTT CASSQKQGVGTEAFF
TRBJ1-2 9 few TRBV29-1 . TGCAGCGTTGAATATGGCTACACCTTC CSVEYGYTF
TRBJ2-2 14 . TRBV15 TRBD2 TGTGCCACCCGTAGCGGGAGCGGCACCGGGGAGCTGTTTTTT CATRSGSGTGELFF
TRBJ2-7 14 . TRBV30 TRBD1 TGTGCCTGGAGTGTGGGACAGGAGACCTACGAGCAGTACTTC CAWSVGQETYEQYF
TRBJ2-5 11 few TRBV7-9 . TGTGCCAGCAACAAAGAAGGGACCCAGTACTTC CASNKEGTQYF
TRBJ2-3 14 . TRBV29-1 . TGCAGCGTTGGGGATACTCTTAGCACAGATACGCAGTATTTT CSVGDTLSTDTQYF
TRBJ2-3 14 . TRBV28 . TGTGCCAGCAGTCAGGACAGGCGGCGGAGGGGGCAGTATTTT CASSQDRRRRGQYF
TRBJ2-7 13 . TRBV7-9 . TGTGCCAGCAGCTTAGTGTCTCACCGGGAGCAGTACTTC CASSLVSHREQYF
TRBJ2-1 14 . TRBV2 . TGTGCCAGCAGTGAATCTCTACTTTGGGGTGAGCAGTTCTTC CASSESLLWGEQFF
TRBJ1-5 14 once TRBV9 . TGTGCCAGCAGCGCCCGGGACATAAATCAGCCCCAGCATTTT CASSARDINQPQHF
TRBJ1-1 14 few TRBV6-5 TRBD1 TGTGCCAGCAGCCGGGACAGGGTTATCACTGAAGCTTTCTTT CASSRDRVITEAFF
TRBJ2-7 13 few TRBV5-1 . TGCGCCAGCGCAGGAGGGGAGAGAGGAGAGCAGTACTTC CASAGGERGEQYF
TRBJ2-5 13 few TRBV28 . TGTGCCAGCAGTTTACCCCAAAAGGAGACCCAGTACTTC CASSLPQKETQYF
TRBJ1-1 13 . TRBV5-6 . TGTGCCAGCGCCCCCCGGGTGAACACTGAAGCTTTCTTT CASAPRVNTEAFF
TRBJ2-2 16 . TRBV28 . TGTGCCAGCAGTTTATATTCTGGGGAGACCACCGGGGAGCTGTTTTTT CASSLYSGETTGELFF
TRBJ1-1 14 . TRBV30 . TGTGCCTGGAGTCGGGGGGGTAAGAACACTGAAGCTTTCTTT CAWSRGGKNTEAFF
TRBJ2-7 14 . TRBV27 . TGTGCCAGCAGTCCCCGGGACGGACCCTACGAGCAGTACTTC CASSPRDGPYEQYF
TRBJ1-1 15 few TRBV28 . TGTGCCAGCAGTTTATGGGACAGATGGAACACTGAAGCTTTCTTT CASSLWDRWNTEAFF
TRBJ1-2 15 . TRBV9 . TGTGCCAGCAGCGTCGAAGGGATGGGGAACTATGGCTACACCTTC CASSVEGMGNYGYTF
TRBJ2-5 14 once TRBV18 . TGTGCCAGCTCACCTTGGACGGCCCAAGAGACCCAGTACTTC CASSPWTAQETQYF
TRBJ1-1 16 few TRBV30 . TGTGCCTGGAGTGTTTGGGGGGACCAAAAGAACACTGAAGCTTTCTTT CAWSVWGDQKNTEAFF
TRBJ2-7 14 . TRBV9 . TGTGCCAGCAGCGTAAATCTGCTCTCCTACGAGCAGTACTTC CASSVNLLSYEQYF
TRBJ2-3 14 . TRBV29-1 . TGCAGCGTTGTATTGGCCTTCGTCACAGATACGCAGTATTTT CSVVLAFVTDTQYF
TRBJ1-1 13 . TRBV29-1 TRBD1 TGCAGCGTAATGACAGGGATGATCACTGAAGCTTTCTTT CSVMTGMITEAFF
TRBJ2-7 11 . TRBV6-1 . TGTGCCAGCAGGCGGGTTTACGAGCAGTACTTC CASRRVYEQYF
TRBJ1-5 14 . TRBV29-1 . TGCAGCGTGAAGCAGGGAATCGACAATCAGCCCCAGCATTTT CSVKQGIDNQPQHF
TRBJ1-2 9 . TRBV28 . TGTGCCAGCAGTTCAGGCGGGGACTTC CASSSGGDF
TRBJ2-3 13 . TRBV7-3 . TGTGCCAGCAGCCGACAGGGAGGGGATACGCAGTATTTT CASSRQGGDTQYF
TRBJ2-1 13 few TRBV14 TRBD1 TGTGCCAGCAGCCAAGAGCAGGGGGCAAAGCAGTTCTTC CASSQEQGAKQFF
TRBJ1-1 14 . TRBV18 . TGTGCCAGCTCACCCGGGACAATGAACACTGAAGCTTTCTTT CASSPGTMNTEAFF
TRBJ2-7 12 . TRBV28 . TGTGCCAGCAGTTTGAGGCCTAGCGAGCAGTACTTC CASSLRPSEQYF
TRBJ1-2 14 . TRBV6-1 . TGTGCCAGCAGTGAAATGGTCGGGCAGTACGGCTACACCTTC CASSEMVGQYGYTF
TRBJ1-5 15 . TRBV7-9 TRBD1 TGTGCCAGCAGCTTAGGGCAGGGGGCGAATCAGCCCCAGCATTTT CASSLGQGANQPQHF
TRBJ1-1 16 few TRBV5-6 TRBD1 TGTGCCAGCAGCTTGGCACCGGGACAGGGGGGGACTGAAGCTTTCTTT CASSLAPGQGGTEAFF
TRBJ1-1 15 . TRBV27 . TGTGCCAGCAGTTTAAGGCAGACGATGAACACTGAAGCTTTCTTT CASSLRQTMNTEAFF